This TCR beta chain was documented in a study of shared clonotypes between healthy human individuals. Assay: immunoSEQ multiplex PCR; the TCRdb copy retains only in-frame clones and omits some. The sample carries around 600,000 clones, approximately 96% recorded once. Naive CD8 cells comprised CD45RO-negative, CCR7-positively selected cells, excluding terminally differentiated effector memory CD45RA+ cells. Healthy HIV-negative adults without recent acute infections or vaccinations served as donors. CDR1 is SEHNR and CDR2 is FQNEAQ in the germline V gene (reference sequence). V was trimmed by 5 bases and J by 2 bases, leaving 16 bases between them. There are 15 residues in the CDR3.

Input material: naive CD8+ T cells sorted from blood. The chain couples TRBV7-9 to TRBJ2-7; a possible D gene is TRBD2 (5 bases). This receptor was identified in a woman in her twenties or thirties in good health. This chain's CDR3 is CASSLTRNRAYEQYF. The CDR3 DNA sequence: TGTGCCAGCAGCCTCACTAGAAATAGAGCCTACGAGCAGTACTTC.